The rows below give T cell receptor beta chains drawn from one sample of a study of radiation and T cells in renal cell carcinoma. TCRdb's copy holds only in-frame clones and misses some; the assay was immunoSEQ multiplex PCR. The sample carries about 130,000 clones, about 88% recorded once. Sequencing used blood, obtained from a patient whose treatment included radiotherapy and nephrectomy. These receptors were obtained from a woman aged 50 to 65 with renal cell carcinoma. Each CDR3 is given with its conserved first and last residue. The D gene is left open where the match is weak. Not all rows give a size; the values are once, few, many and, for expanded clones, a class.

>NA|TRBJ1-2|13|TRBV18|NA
TGTGCCAGCAGCTTACAGCTACTCTATGGCTACACCTTC
CASSLQLLYGYTF
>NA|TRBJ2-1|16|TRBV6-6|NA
TGTGCCAGCAGTTACTCTCAGGGGGGAACCTACAATGAGCAGTTCTTC
CASSYSQGGTYNEQFF
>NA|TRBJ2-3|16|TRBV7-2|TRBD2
TGTGCCAGCAGCTTGGCACTAGCGGGGGTCACAGATACGCAGTATTTT
CASSLALAGVTDTQYF
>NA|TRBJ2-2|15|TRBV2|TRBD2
TGTGCCAGCGGAGAGCGGGGGGGATATACCGGGGAGCTGTTTTTT
CASGERGGYTGELFF
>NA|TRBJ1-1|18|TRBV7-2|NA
TGTGCCAGCAGCTTAGTTCCCAGGGGAATGGTTCAGGGCACTGAAGCTTTCTTT
CASSLVPRGMVQGTEAFF
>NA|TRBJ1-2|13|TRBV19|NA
TGTGCCAGTAACGACAGGCCCAACTATGGCTACACCTTC
CASNDRPNYGYTF
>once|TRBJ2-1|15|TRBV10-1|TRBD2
TGCGCCAGCAGTGAAACGACTAGCTTTGGCAATGAGCAGTTCTTC
CASSETTSFGNEQFF
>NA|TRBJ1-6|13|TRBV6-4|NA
TGTGCCAGCAGTGACGACCGGGATTCACCCCTCCACTTT
CASSDDRDSPLHF
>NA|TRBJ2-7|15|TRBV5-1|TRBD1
TGCGCCAGCAGCTTGGCCCCCGGGACAGGGTCCGAGCAGTACTTC
CASSLAPGTGSEQYF
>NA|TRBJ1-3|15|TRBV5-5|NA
TGTGCCAGCAGCCTTGACAGCCACTCTGGAAACACCATATATTTT
CASSLDSHSGNTIYF
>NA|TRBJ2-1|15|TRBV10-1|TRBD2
TGCGCCAGCAGTGAGTCGGTAGGGACTAACAATGAGCAGTTCTTC
CASSESVGTNNEQFF
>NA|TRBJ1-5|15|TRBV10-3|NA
TGTGCCATCAGTGAGGCCCCCGGGACACATCAGCCCCAGCATTTT
CAISEAPGTHQPQHF
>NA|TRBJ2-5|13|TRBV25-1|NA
TGTGCCAGCAGTGAAGGAGCGGTAGAGACCCAGTACTTC
CASSEGAVETQYF
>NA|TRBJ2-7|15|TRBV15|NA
TGTGCCACCAGCAGAGATCTAGGGCTTGGTAACGAGCAGTACTTC
CATSRDLGLGNEQYF
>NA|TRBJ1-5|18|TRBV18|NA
TGTGCCAGCTCACCGGGGGCCACGAGCTATTATAGCAATCAGCCCCAGCATTTT
CASSPGATSYYSNQPQHF
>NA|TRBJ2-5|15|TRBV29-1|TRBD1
TGCAGCGCCCGCATTGGTCTGACAGGGTTAGAGACCCAGTACTTC
CSARIGLTGLETQYF